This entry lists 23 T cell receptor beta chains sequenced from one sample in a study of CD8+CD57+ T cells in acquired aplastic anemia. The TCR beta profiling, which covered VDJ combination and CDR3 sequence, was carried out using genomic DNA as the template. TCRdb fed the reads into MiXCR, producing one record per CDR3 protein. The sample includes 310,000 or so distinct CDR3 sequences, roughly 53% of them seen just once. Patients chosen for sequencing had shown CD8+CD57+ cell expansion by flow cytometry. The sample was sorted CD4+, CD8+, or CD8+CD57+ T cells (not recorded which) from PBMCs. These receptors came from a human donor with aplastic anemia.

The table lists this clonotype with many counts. DNA of the CDR3: TGTGCCAGCAGTTTATGGGGAGGGACTGAAGCTTTCTTT. Translating gives CASSLWGGTEAFF. The V and J genes are TRBV12-3 or TRBV12-4 and TRBJ1-1; no clear D. This CDR3 is built from 13 residues. Trimming took 2 bases from V and 5 from J, leaving 9 bases between them.

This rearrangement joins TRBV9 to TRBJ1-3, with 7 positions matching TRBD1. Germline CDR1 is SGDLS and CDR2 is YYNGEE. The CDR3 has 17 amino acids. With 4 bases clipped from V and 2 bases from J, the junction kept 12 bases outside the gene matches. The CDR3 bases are TGTGCCAGCAGCCTGGGACAGTCGGGGGCAGCTGGAAACACCATATATTTT. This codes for CASSLGQSGAAGNTIYF.

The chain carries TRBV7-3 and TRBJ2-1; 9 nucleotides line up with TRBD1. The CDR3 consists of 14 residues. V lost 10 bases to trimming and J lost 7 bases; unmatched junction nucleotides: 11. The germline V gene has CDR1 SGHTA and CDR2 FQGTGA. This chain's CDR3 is CATSDRDRANEQFF. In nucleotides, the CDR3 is TGTGCCACCAGTGACCGGGACAGGGCTAATGAGCAGTTCTTC.

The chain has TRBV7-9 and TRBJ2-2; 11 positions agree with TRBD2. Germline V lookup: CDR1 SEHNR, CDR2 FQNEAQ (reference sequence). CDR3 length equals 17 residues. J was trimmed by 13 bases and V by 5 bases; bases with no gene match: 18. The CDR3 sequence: CASSPLPKIAGGPLLFF. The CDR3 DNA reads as TGTGCCAGCAGCCCGCTTCCCAAGATAGCGGGGGGGCCACTGCTGTTTTTT.

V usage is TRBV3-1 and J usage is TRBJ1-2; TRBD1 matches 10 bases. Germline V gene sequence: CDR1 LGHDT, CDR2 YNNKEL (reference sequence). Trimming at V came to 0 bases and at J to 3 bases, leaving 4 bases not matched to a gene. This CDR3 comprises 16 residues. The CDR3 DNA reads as TGTGCCAGCAGCCAAGAAGGGACAGGGGATCACTATGGCTACACCTTC. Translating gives CASSQEGTGDHYGYTF.

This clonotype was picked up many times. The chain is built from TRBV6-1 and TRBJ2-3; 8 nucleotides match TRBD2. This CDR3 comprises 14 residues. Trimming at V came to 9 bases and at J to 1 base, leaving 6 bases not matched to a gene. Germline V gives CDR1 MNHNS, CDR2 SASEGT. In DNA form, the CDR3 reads TGTGCCAGTAAGCGGGAGTGGGGCACAGATACGCAGTATTTT. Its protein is CASKREWGTDTQYF.

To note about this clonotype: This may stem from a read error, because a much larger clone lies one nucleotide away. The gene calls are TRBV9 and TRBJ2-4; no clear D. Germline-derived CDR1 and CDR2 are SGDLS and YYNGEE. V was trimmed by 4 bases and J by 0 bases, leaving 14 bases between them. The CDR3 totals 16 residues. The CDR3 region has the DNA TGTGCCAGCAGCCGAGCGAGTAGACTAGCCAAAAACATTCAGTACTTC. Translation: CASSRASRLAKNIQYF.

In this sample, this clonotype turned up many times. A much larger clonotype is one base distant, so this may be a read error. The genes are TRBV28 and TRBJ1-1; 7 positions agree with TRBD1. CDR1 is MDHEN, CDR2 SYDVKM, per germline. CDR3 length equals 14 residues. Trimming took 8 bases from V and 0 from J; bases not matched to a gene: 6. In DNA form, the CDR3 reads TGTGCCAGCGGACCCGGGACAGTGAACACTGAAGCTTTCTTT. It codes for CASGPGTVNTEAFF.

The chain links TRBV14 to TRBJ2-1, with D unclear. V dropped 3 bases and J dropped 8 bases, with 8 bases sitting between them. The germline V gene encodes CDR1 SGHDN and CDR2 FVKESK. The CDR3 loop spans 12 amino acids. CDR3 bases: TGTGCCAGCAGCCAGAAGTCTTATGAGCAGTTCTTC. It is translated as CASSQKSYEQFF.

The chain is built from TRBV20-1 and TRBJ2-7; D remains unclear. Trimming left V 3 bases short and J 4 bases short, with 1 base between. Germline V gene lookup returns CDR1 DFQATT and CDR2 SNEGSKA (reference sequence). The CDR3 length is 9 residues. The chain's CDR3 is CSASYEQYF. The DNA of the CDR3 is TGCAGTGCTAGTTACGAGCAGTACTTC.

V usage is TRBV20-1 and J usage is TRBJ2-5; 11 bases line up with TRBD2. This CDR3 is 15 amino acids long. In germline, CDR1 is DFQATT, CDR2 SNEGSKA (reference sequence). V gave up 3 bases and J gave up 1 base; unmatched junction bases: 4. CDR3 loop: CSASGTSGTQETQYF. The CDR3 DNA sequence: TGCAGTGCTAGTGGGACTAGCGGAACCCAAGAGACCCAGTACTTC.

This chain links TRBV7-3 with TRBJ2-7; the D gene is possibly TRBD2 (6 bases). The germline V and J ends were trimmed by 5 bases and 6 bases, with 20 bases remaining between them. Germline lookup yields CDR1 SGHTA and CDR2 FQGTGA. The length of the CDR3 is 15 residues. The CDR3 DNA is TGTGCCAGCAGCCCCTTCCCCGGGACGGGAGTCGAGCAGTACTTC. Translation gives CASSPFPGTGVEQYF. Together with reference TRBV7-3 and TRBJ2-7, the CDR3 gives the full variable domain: GAGVSQTPSNKVTEKGKYVELRCDPISGHTALYWYRQSLGQGPEFLIYFQGTGAADDSGLPNDRFFAVRPEGSVSTLKIQRTERGDSAVYLCASSPFPGTGVEQYFGPGTRLTVT.

CDR3 amino acids: CASSFSSPYNGQYF. The DNA for the CDR3 is TGTGCCAGCAGCTTTTCGTCGCCCTACAATGGGCAGTACTTC. The chain employs TRBV7-2 and TRBJ2-1, with no clear D. The DNA end is more similar to TRBJ2-7, so the J call may be wrong. Germline CDR1 and CDR2: SGHTA and FQGNSA. The CDR3 runs 14 residues.

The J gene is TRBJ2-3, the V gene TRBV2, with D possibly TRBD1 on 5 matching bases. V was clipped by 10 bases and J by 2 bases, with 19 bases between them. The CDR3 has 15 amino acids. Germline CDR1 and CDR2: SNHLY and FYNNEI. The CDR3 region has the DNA TGTGCCACTAAGGAAGGGGCTAGTCTCACAGATACGCAGTATTTT. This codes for CATKEGASLTDTQYF.

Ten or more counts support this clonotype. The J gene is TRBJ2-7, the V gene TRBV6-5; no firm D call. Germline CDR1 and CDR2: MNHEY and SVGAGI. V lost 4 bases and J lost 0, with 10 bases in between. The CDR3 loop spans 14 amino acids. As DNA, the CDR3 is TGTGCCAGCAGTTTGGGCCCCGTCTCCTACGAGCAGTACTTC. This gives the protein CASSLGPVSYEQYF.

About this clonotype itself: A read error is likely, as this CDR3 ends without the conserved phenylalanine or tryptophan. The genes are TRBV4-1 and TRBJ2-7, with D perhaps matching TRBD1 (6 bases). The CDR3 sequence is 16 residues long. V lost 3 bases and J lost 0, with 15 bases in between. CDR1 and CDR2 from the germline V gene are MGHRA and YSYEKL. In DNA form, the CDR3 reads TGCGCCAGCAGCCACCAATCCCAGGGGTTCTCCTACGAGCAGTACCTC. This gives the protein CASSHQSQGFSYEQYL.

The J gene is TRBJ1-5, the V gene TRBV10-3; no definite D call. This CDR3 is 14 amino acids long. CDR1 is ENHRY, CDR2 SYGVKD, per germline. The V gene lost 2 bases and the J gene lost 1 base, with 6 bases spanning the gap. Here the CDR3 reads CAISEAGSNQPQHF. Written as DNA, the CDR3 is TGTGCCATCAGTGAGGCCGGGAGCAATCAGCCCCAGCATTTT.

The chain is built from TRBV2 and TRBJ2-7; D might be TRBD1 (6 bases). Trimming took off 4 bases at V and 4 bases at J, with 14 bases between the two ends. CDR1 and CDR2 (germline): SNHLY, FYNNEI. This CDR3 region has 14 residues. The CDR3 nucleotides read TGTGCCAGCAGTGGGACAGCCAAGGGGTACGAGCAGTACTTC. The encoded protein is CASSGTAKGYEQYF.

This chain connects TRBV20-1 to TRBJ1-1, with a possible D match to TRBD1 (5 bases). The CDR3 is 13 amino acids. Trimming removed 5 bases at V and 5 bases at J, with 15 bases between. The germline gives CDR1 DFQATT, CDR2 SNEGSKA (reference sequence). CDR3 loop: CSAGGKSRTEAFF. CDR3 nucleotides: TGCAGTGCTGGGGGGAAGTCTCGGACTGAAGCTTTCTTT.

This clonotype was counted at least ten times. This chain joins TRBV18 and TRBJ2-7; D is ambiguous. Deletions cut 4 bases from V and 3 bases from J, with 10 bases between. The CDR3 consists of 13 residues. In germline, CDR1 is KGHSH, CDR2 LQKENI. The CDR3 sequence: CASSLQTYYEQYF. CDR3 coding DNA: TGTGCCAGCTCACTGCAGACGTACTACGAGCAGTACTTC.

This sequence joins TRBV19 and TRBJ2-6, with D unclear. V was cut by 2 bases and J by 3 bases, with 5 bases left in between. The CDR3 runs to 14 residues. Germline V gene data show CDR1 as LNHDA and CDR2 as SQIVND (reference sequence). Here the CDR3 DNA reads TGTGCCAGTAGTATATCGGGTGGGGCCAACGTCCTGACTTTC. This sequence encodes CASSISGGANVLTF.

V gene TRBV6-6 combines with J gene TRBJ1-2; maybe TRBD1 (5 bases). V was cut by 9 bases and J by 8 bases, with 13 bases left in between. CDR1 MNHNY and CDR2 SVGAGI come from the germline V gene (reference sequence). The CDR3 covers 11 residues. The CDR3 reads CASRGELGYTF. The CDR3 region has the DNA TGTGCCAGTCGAGGGGAATTGGGCTACACCTTC.

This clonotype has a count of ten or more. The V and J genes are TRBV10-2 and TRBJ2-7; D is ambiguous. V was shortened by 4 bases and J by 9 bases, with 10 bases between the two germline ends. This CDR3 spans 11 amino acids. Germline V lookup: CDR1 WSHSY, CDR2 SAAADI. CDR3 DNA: TGCGCCAGCAGTGCCCAGGTCTGGCAGTACTTC. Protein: CASSAQVWQYF.